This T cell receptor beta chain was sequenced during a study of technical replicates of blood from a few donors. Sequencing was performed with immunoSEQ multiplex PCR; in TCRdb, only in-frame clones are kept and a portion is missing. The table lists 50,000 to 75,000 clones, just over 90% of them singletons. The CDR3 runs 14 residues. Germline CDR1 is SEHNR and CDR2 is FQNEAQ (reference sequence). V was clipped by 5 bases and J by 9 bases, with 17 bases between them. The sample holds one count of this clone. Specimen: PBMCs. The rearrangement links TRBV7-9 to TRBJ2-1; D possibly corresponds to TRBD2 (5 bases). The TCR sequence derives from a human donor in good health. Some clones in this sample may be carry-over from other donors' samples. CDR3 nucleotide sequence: TGTGCCAGCAGCAACCGGGAACGTCGGGGTGAGCAGTTCTTC. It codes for CASSNRERRGEQFF.